The 22 T cell receptor beta chains below come from one sample, sequenced in a study of spatial heterogeneity in lung cancer. Findings and caveats of the study: Counts of expanded alpha and beta TCRs within tumors tracked the tumor nonsynonymous mutation count.

One entry per CDR3 protein, called by TCRdb with MiXCR from the 5' RACE reads. The repertoire holds thousands of distinct CDR3 sequences, with around 5% as singletons. Their antigens are not known. Indicated time point: sample taken at primary tumor resection. This material consisted of lung tumor tissue, taken at surgery. These TCRs come from a male donor with early-stage non-small cell lung cancer.

This clonotype turned up a few times. Because this beta chain is a stray read in a library intended to capture alpha chains, its abundance should not be given much weight. The genes are TRBV5-6 and TRBJ1-6, with 12 nucleotides matching TRBD1. With 5 bases clipped from V and 8 bases from J, the junction kept 5 bases outside the gene matches. The CDR3 runs 15 residues. Germline loops: CDR1 SGHDT, CDR2 YYEEEE. The chain's CDR3 is CASSWGQGAYSPLHF. CDR3 sequence (DNA): TGTGCCAGCAGTTGGGGACAGGGGGCTTATTCACCCCTCCACTTT.

This clonotype was detected many times. Because the library targeted alpha chains, this beta chain is an off-target read whose size means little. The V and J genes are TRBV20-1 and TRBJ2-2; the D gene is possibly TRBD2 (6 bases). The CDR3 has 13 residues. V lost 0 bases, J lost 11 bases, and 13 bases lay in between. CDR1 is DFQATT, CDR2 SNEGSKA, per germline (reference sequence). CDR3 bases: TGCAGTGCTAGAGATCCTGTGCGGGGTGAGCTGTTTTTT. This encodes CSARDPVRGELFF.

This clonotype was recorded many times. Because this beta chain is a stray read in a library intended to capture alpha chains, its abundance should not be given much weight. V usage is TRBV9 and J usage is TRBJ2-5; D is uncertain. The CDR3 runs 14 residues. Trimming removed 4 bases at V and 4 bases at J, with 14 bases between. The germline gives CDR1 SGDLS, CDR2 YYNGEE. CDR3 sequence: CASSSPFLGETQYF. CDR3 bases: TGTGCCAGCAGCTCACCCTTCTTAGGAGAGACCCAGTACTTC.

This clonotype counts as medium-sized. In a library made to pick up alpha chains, this beta chain is a stray read with a size that means little. The DNA for the CDR3 is TGCGCCATCGGGACTAGCGGGGGCACAGATACGCAGTATTTT. Amino acids: CAIGTSGGTDTQYF. V is TRBV10-2 and J is TRBJ2-3; TRBD2 matches 13 bases. The V segment lost 10 bases and the J segment 1 base; nucleotides outside the gene matches: 2. This CDR3 is 14 amino acids long. Looked up from germline, CDR1 is WSHSY and CDR2 is SAAADI.

This clonotype is categorized as medium-sized. Since it is a stray read in a library aimed at alpha chains, this beta chain has a size that is not meaningful. The gene calls are TRBV27 and TRBJ1-4, with 7 bases fitting TRBD1. Germline V gene sequence: CDR1 MNHEY, CDR2 SMNVEV (reference sequence). This CDR3 contains 15 residues. After removal of 5 bases from V and 5 bases from J, the junction contained 8 bases not matched to a gene. Here the CDR3 reads CASSPPGQWNEKLFF. For the CDR3, the DNA is TGTGCCAGCAGTCCTCCGGGACAGTGGAATGAAAAACTGTTTTTT.

This clonotype is medium-sized by share. Found in a library prepared for alpha chains, this beta chain is an off-target read, and its abundance has little meaning. The J gene is TRBJ2-5, the V gene TRBV20-1, with 7 bases lining up with TRBD2. The germline V gene encodes CDR1 DFQATT and CDR2 SNEGSKA (reference sequence). The CDR3 is 13 residues long. The trim removed 1 base at V and 5 bases at J, leaving 4 bases unmatched. As DNA, the CDR3 is TGCAGTGCTAGAGGCCTGACTAGCGAGACCCAGTACTTC. Protein sequence: CSARGLTSETQYF.

This clonotype ranks as medium-sized. The library was designed around alpha chains, so this beta chain is a stray read whose abundance carries little weight. The rearrangement links TRBV10-3 to TRBJ1-3; D gene unclear. CDR3 size: 12 residues. Looked up from germline, CDR1 is ENHRY and CDR2 is SYGVKD. V was cut by 9 bases and J by 0 bases, with 6 bases left in between. The CDR3 region is CAMGSSGNTIYF. The CDR3 DNA reads TGTGCCATGGGGAGCTCTGGAAACACCATATATTTT.

This clonotype came up many times. Little can be read into the size of this beta chain, an off-target read in a library designed for alpha chains. As DNA, the CDR3 is TGTGCCAGCAGCTCTACAACGAGGAGGGCTGAAGCTTTCTTT. Encoded protein: CASSSTTRRAEAFF. V and J are TRBV11-2 and TRBJ1-1; D remains unclear. CDR1 is SGHAT, CDR2 FQNNGV, per germline. V lost 4 bases and J lost 6, with 15 bases in between. This CDR3 contains 14 residues.

This clonotype appeared many times. Because this beta chain is a stray read in a library intended to capture alpha chains, its abundance should not be given much weight. This sequence joins TRBV12-3 or TRBV12-4 and TRBJ2-2; either TRBD1 or TRBD2 may fit D (5 bases each). V was shortened by 0 bases and J by 7 bases, with 12 bases between the two germline ends. The CDR3 consists of 15 residues. The CDR3 reads CASSLAGENIGELFF. Written as DNA, the CDR3 is TGTGCCAGCAGTTTAGCAGGGGAGAATATCGGGGAGCTGTTTTTT.

The sample holds many counts of this clonotype. This beta chain is a stray read from a library made for alpha chains; its abundance is not meaningful. The chain has TRBV11-2 and TRBJ1-1, with 8 bases aligning to TRBD1. The CDR3 covers 15 residues. The germline gives CDR1 SGHAT, CDR2 FQNNGV. J was trimmed by 4 bases and V by 5 bases; bases with no gene match: 9. DNA of the CDR3: TGTGCCAGCAGCCCGTGGACAGGGCTGCGCACTGAAGCTTTCTTT. Its translation: CASSPWTGLRTEAFF.

This clonotype has at least ten counts. For a library built for alpha chains, this beta chain is a stray read; little rests on its size. The rearrangement uses TRBV6-1 and TRBJ2-7, with D hard to call. The ends were cut back, 6 bases at V and 3 bases at J, with 12 bases in the middle. Germline CDR1 is MNHNS and CDR2 is SASEGT. The CDR3 length is 13 residues. The CDR3 sequence: CASRATAHYEQYF. The CDR3 DNA reads TGTGCCAGCAGAGCCACGGCCCACTACGAGCAGTACTTC.

The sample holds many counts of this clonotype. Within a library made for alpha chains, this beta chain is off target, and its count is uninformative. The genes are TRBV7-8 and TRBJ2-1, with 7 nucleotides matching TRBD1. Germline V gene data show CDR1 as SGHVS and CDR2 as FQNEAQ. This CDR3 is 12 amino acids long. The ends lost 4 bases at V and 10 bases at J; junction bases unmatched: 4. CDR3 bases: TGTGCCAGCAGCTGGGGACAGATCGAGCAGTTCTTC. It yields the protein CASSWGQIEQFF.

In its sample, this clonotype ranks as large. This beta chain was picked up by a library intended for alpha chains and is off target, so its count carries little meaning. The CDR3 bases are TGCAGTGCTAGTACCCAGGGGGCTCGTTGGTACGAGCAGTACTTC. This gives the protein CSASTQGARWYEQYF. The chain carries TRBV20-1 and TRBJ2-7; 8 bases map to TRBD1. The length of the CDR3 is 15 residues. V was pared by 3 bases and J by 4 bases, with 11 bases of the junction left unmatched. Germline V gene sequence: CDR1 DFQATT, CDR2 SNEGSKA (reference sequence).

This clonotype was found many times. The size of this beta chain means little, since it is a stray read in a library made for alpha chains. V usage is TRBV25-1 and J usage is TRBJ2-4; 7 nucleotides agree with TRBD1. The V and J ends lost 2 bases and 4 bases, in that order; junction bases with no gene match: 8. Germline values: CDR1 MGHDK, CDR2 SYGVNS. This CDR3 spans 16 amino acids. CDR3 sequence: CASSELRQGSKNIQYF. DNA for the CDR3: TGTGCCAGCAGTGAACTGCGACAGGGAAGTAAAAACATTCAGTACTTC.

Within the sample, this clonotype is medium-sized. Found in a library prepared for alpha chains, this beta chain is an off-target read, and its abundance has little meaning. The V call is TRBV5-6, the J call TRBJ2-1; D is possibly TRBD1 (5 bases). This CDR3 has 14 amino acids. The V and J ends lost 2 bases and 3 bases respectively, with 9 bases between them. The germline CDR1 and CDR2 sequences are SGHDT and YYEEEE. The CDR3 sequence is CASSFLRDYNEQFF. For the CDR3, the DNA is TGTGCCAGCAGCTTTCTCAGGGACTACAATGAGCAGTTCTTC.

Relative to its sample, this clonotype is medium-sized. This beta chain lies outside the target of a library built for alpha chains; its clone size means little. The chain links TRBV6-1 to TRBJ1-2; D is ambiguous. CDR1 MNHNS and CDR2 SASEGT come from the germline V gene. The CDR3 has 13 residues. V gave up 5 bases and J gave up 3 bases, with 10 bases separating them. The CDR3 reads CASSLNGDYGYTF. For the CDR3, the DNA is TGTGCCAGCAGTTTAAACGGAGACTATGGCTACACCTTC.

This clonotype was picked up many times. Because this beta chain is a stray read in a library intended to capture alpha chains, its abundance should not be given much weight. The rearrangement uses TRBV5-1 and TRBJ2-1; TRBD2 aligns across 7 bases. The CDR3 extends over 16 amino acids. Trimming removed 3 bases from V and 3 bases from J; junction bases left unmatched: 9. Germline CDR1 reads SGHRS; CDR2 reads YFSETQ. CDR3 bases: TGCGCCAGCAGCTCCCGGCTAGCGGACGGCTACAATGAGCAGTTCTTC. Translated, it gives CASSSRLADGYNEQFF.

By share, this clonotype ranks as medium-sized. This beta chain lies outside the target of a library built for alpha chains; its clone size means little. The chain employs TRBV2 and TRBJ2-3, with D unclear. V lost 8 bases and J lost 1, with 10 bases in between. Germline-derived CDR1 and CDR2 are SNHLY and FYNNEI. The CDR3 spans 13 residues. CDR3 bases: TGTGCCAGCGAAGGGTCCGGCACAGATACGCAGTATTTT. Residues: CASEGSGTDTQYF.

In this sample, this clonotype turned up many times. Found in a library prepared for alpha chains, this beta chain is an off-target read, and its abundance has little meaning. The chain has TRBV27 and TRBJ1-6, with D perhaps TRBD1 (6 bases). The CDR3 length is 16 residues. Looked up from germline, CDR1 is MNHEY and CDR2 is SMNVEV (reference sequence). V dropped 5 bases and J dropped 10 bases, with 21 bases sitting between them. The CDR3 spells CASSPIGGRGGSPLHF. As DNA, the CDR3 is TGTGCCAGCAGTCCAATCGGTGGCAGGGGCGGCTCACCCCTCCACTTT.

Sample share makes this clonotype medium-sized. This beta chain represents an off-target read in a library built for alpha chains; its size is of limited meaning. The chain joins TRBV6-2 or TRBV6-3 to TRBJ2-7; D unresolved. Trimming left V 5 bases short and J 0 bases short, with 11 bases between. The CDR3 length is 14 residues. Germline V gene data show CDR1 as MNHEY and CDR2 as SVGEGT. The CDR3 is CASSPSPSSYEQYF. CDR3 DNA: TGTGCCAGCAGTCCCTCGCCGAGCTCCTACGAGCAGTACTTC.

This clonotype is medium-sized in the sample. The library was prepared for alpha chains; this beta chain is a stray read, so its frequency means little. This sequence joins TRBV6-5 and TRBJ1-1; D unresolved. Deletions cut 6 bases from V and 1 base from J, with 3 bases between. Germline V gives CDR1 MNHEY, CDR2 SVGAGI. This CDR3 is built from 11 residues. CDR3 protein: CASRQNTEAFF. In DNA form, the CDR3 reads TGTGCCAGCAGACAGAACACTGAAGCTTTCTTT.

This clonotype was seen many times. With the library built for alpha chains, this beta chain is off target and its frequency is not meaningful. The rearrangement joins TRBV28 to TRBJ2-2, with 9 bases lining up with TRBD1. The CDR3 spans 15 residues. Looked up from germline, CDR1 is MDHEN and CDR2 is SYDVKM. After removal of 2 bases from V and 4 bases from J, the junction contained 2 bases not matched to a gene. CDR3 bases: TGTGCCAGCAGTTTAACAGGGGGCCGCACCGGGGAGCTGTTTTTT. It encodes CASSLTGGRTGELFF.